This T cell receptor beta chain was captured in a study of T cells after posttransplantation cyclophosphamide. There are many counts of this clone. Its antigen is still unknown. The germline gives CDR1 SEHNR, CDR2 FQNEAQ (reference sequence). This CDR3 is 12 amino acids long. Trimming stripped 4 bases from V and 8 bases from J, with 11 bases between. Study-wide points: After PTCy, TRB diversity resembled that of CNI/methotrexate controls. Later blood repertoires were often dominated by clones from the donor CD8+ memory compartment. Blood and skin or GI T cell repertoires showed limited TRB overlap.

Clones were read by immunoSEQ multiplex PCR, and TCRdb kept only the in-frame ones, dropping some. The record shows over 25,000 clones for this sample, with no singletons present. On the day of bone marrow donation, the related graft donor provided peripheral blood. Specimen: PBMCs. The chain uses TRBV7-9 and TRBJ1-2; D unclear. The sequence was obtained from an older woman in good health, CMV-negative, and a related stem cell transplant donor. The CDR3 nucleotides read TGTGCCAGCAGCTCGCGGGTCGGGGGCTACACCTTC. This gives the protein CASSSRVGGYTF.